This T cell receptor beta chain was observed in a study of blood T cell repertoires in COVID-19. Turning to the study itself: COVID-19 samples, acute and convalescent, were from the United States, Italy and Spain.

The CDR3 sequence is 14 residues long. Unmatched junction bases numbered 8, after V lost 4 bases and J lost 7 bases. Per germline, CDR1 KGHDR and CDR2 SFDVKD. Data came from immunoSEQ multiplex PCR; TCRdb stores just in-frame clones and leaves some out. The profile shows about 64,000 clones, 65% to 90% of them singletons. This clone was counted once. The specimen sequenced was peripheral blood. The sequence was collected from a man aged 40-50 years with acute or convalescent COVID-19. This rearrangement joins TRBV24-1 to TRBJ1-2; 7 bases agree with TRBD1. This chain's CDR3 is CATSEKRQGSGYTF. CDR3 DNA sequence: TGTGCCACCAGTGAGAAGCGACAGGGCTCTGGCTACACCTTC.